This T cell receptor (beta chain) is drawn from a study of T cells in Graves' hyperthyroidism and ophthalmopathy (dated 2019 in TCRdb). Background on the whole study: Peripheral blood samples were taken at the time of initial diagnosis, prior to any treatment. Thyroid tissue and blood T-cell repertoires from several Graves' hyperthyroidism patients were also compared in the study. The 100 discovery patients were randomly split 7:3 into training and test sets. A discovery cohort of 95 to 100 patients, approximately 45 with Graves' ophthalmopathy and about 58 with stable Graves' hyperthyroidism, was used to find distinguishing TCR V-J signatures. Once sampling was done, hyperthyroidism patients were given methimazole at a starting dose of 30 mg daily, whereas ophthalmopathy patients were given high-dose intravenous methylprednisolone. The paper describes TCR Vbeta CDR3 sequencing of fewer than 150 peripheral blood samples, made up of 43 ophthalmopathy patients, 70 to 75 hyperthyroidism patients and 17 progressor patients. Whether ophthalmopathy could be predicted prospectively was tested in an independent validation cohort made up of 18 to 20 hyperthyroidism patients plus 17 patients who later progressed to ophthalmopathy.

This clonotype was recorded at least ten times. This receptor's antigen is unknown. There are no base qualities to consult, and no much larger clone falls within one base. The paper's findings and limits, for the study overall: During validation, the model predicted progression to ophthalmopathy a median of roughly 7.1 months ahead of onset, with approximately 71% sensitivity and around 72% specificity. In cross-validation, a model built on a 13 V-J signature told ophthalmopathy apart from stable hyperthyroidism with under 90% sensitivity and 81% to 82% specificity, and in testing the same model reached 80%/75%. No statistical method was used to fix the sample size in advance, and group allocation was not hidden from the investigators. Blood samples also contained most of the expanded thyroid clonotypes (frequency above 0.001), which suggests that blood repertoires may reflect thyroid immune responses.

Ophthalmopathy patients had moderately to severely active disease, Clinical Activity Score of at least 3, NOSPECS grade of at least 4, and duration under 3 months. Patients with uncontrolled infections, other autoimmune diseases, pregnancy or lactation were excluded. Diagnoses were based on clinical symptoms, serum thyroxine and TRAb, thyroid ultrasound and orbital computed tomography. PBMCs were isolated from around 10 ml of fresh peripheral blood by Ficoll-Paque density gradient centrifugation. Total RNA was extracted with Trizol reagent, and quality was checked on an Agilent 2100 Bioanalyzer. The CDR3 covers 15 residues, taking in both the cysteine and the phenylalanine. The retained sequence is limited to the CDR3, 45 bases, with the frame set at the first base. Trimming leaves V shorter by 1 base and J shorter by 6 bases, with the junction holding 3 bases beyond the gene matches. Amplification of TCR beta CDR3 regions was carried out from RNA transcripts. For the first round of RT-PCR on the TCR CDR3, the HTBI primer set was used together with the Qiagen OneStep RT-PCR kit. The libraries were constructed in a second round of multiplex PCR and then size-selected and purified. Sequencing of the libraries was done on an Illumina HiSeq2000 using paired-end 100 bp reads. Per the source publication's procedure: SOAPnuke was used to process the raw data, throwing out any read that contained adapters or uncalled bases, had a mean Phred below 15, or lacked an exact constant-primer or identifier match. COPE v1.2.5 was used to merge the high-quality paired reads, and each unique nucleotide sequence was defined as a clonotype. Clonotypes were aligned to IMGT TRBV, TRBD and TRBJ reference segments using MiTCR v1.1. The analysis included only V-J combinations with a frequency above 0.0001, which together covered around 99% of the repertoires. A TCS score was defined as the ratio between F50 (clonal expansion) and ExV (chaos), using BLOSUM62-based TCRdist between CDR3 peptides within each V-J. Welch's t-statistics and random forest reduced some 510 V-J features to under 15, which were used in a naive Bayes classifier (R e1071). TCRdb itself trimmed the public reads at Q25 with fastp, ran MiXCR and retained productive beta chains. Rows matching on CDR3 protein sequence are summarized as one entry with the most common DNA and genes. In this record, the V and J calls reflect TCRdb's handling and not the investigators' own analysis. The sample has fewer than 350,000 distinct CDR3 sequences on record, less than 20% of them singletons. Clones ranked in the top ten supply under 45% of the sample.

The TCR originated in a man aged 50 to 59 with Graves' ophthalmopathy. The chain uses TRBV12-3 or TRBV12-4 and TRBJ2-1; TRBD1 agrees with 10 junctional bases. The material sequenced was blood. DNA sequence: TGTGCCAGCAGTTTAGGACAGGGGGCGATCAATGAGCAGTTCTTC. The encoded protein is CASSLGQGAINEQFF.